The T cell receptor (beta chain) under discussion was sequenced for a study of T-cell reconstitution after alpha-beta-depleted transplantation in children. General study results and limits: Diversity of TCRbeta at day 60 was high in some patients, arising from surviving recipient T cells and thymic progenitors. At around two months after transplant, the alpha-beta T cells were reportedly derived from several hundred expanded clones that came from non-depleted graft cells. A year post-transplant, T-cell counts and diversity derived mostly from newly produced T cells.

Per germline, CDR1 SGHRS and CDR2 YFSETQ. This CDR3 spans 12 amino acids. Deletions cut 4 bases from V and 7 bases from J, with 9 bases between. The authors prepared the TCRbeta library with unique molecular identifiers. TCRdb processed the PCR reads anew with MiXCR; each CDR3 protein has one entry. The sample lists under 450,000 distinct CDR3 sequences; 16% were seen once. This clonotype occurred a few times. What it binds is not known. The source of this sequence is a boy under two years old who had a stem cell transplant for Wiskott-Aldrich syndrome, so the T cells may come from the graft donor. This chain links TRBV5-1 with TRBJ2-1; no firm D call. This specimen was PBMCs, mostly from graft donor cells, taken 360 days after TCRalphabeta/CD19-depleted stem cell transplant. The CDR3 sequence: CASSPHPNEQFF. CDR3 nucleotide sequence: TGCGCCAGCAGCCCGCACCCGAATGAGCAGTTCTTC.